This T cell receptor beta chain was sequenced in a study of blood T cell repertoires in COVID-19. Overall study: T cells, B-cell-depleted T cells, or PBMCs provided the cDNA or gDNA that served as material.

The CDR3 is 15 amino acids. Some clones are missing from TCRdb's copy, which holds only in-frame ones; the method was immunoSEQ multiplex PCR. The sample holds hundreds of thousands of clones, over 75% seen once. This chain links TRBV21-1 with TRBJ2-1; the listed D gene, TRBD2, was not tested against the DNA. TRBV21-1 is given as a pseudogene. The TCR was taken from a man aged 25 to 40 who had recovered from COVID-19. The specimen sequenced was PBMCs or T cells enriched from blood (not recorded which). CDR3 in DNA: TGTGCCAGCAGCAAAGTTGCGTTCCCCTACAATGAGCAGTTCTTC. Its protein product is CASSKVAFPYNEQFF.